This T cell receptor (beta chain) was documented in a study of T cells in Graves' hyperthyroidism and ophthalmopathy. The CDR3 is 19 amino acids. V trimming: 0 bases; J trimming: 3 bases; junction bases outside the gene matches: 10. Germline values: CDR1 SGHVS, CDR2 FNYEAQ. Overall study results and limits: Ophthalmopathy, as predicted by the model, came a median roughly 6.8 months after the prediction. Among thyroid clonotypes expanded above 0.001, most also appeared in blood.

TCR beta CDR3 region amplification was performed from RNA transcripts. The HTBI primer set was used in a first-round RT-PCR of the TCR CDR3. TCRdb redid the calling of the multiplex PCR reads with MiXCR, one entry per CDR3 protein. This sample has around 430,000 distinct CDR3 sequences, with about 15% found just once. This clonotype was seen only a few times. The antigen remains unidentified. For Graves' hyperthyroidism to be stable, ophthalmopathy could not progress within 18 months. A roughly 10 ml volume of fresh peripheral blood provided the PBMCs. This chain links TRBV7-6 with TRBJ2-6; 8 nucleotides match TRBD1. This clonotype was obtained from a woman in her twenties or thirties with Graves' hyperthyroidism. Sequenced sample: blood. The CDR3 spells CASSLAQGTGTGGANVLTF. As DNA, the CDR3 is TGTGCCAGCAGCTTAGCGCAAGGGACAGGAACCGGTGGGGCCAACGTCCTGACTTTC.